The T cell receptor (beta chain) under discussion was sequenced for a study of blood T cell repertoires in COVID-19. Study overall: The cDNA or gDNA used as material had been derived from T cells, B-cell-depleted T cells, or PBMCs.

Participants, about 18 to 90 years old, spanned 25 or so US areas. Clinical history reported by participants formed the basis on which cohorts were assigned. All recovered Cohort 3 donors got two negative PCRs, got clearance, or saw symptom resolution. Generated by immunoSEQ multiplex PCR, the TCRdb table keeps only in-frame clones and is missing some. The sample includes about 270,000 clones, around nine tenths of them seen just once. This clone appeared a single time. Germline CDR1 reads KGHSH; CDR2 reads LQKENI. Trimming stripped 4 bases from V and 9 bases from J, with 16 bases between. The CDR3 is made up of 14 amino acids.

The chain recombines TRBV18 with TRBJ2-4; D may be TRBD1 (6 bases). This sequence was found in a young woman who had recovered from COVID-19. The sequenced material came from PBMCs or T cells enriched from blood (not recorded which). Here the CDR3 reads CASSQPTGLGIQYF. The DNA of the CDR3 is TGTGCCAGCTCACAACCGACAGGTTTGGGCATTCAGTACTTC.